The source of this T cell receptor beta chain is a study of T cell changes during pregnancy in multiple sclerosis. TCRdb's table, derived via immunoSEQ multiplex PCR, lists solely in-frame clones and lacks some. The data contain about 32,000 clones, roughly 89% of them singletons. Between the trimmed V and J ends, which lost 3 bases and 7 bases, there was a span of 6 bases. The CDR3 extends over 11 amino acids. CDR1 is DFQATT and CDR2 is SNEGSKA in the germline V gene (reference sequence). Sample: CD8+ T cells from peripheral blood mononuclear cells, taken in the second trimester of pregnancy. The chain couples TRBV20-1 to TRBJ2-2, with unresolved D. This receptor was identified in a female donor in good health, enrolled as a control in a pregnancy study. CDR3 nucleotide sequence: TGCAGTGCTAGCAGAATCGGGGAGCTGTTTTTT. This codes for CSASRIGELFF.